A single sample is the source of the 8 T cell receptor beta chains below, sequenced in a study of cytomegalovirus exposure and HLA in healthy donors. Primers for the PCR totalled 60 Vbeta and 13 Jbeta. Some clones are missing from TCRdb's copy, which holds only in-frame ones; the method was immunoSEQ multiplex PCR. Among about 160,000 clones, more than 65% were seen once, and the ten largest hold 2.8%. Sequencing input: PBMCs. Source of these receptors: a woman aged 40-49 years in good health and CMV-seropositive.

This clone was detected a few times. The chain joins TRBV2 to TRBJ2-2, with 9 bases matching TRBD1. V shed 1 base and J 7 bases; nucleotides not matched to a gene: 1. Germline V gives CDR1 SNHLY, CDR2 FYNNEI. CDR3 size: 14 residues. CDR3 sequence: CASSEGTGVGELFF. For the CDR3, the DNA is TGTGCCAGCAGTGAAGGGACAGGGGTCGGGGAGCTGTTTTTT.

The CDR3 reads CASSLVAGTTYNEQFF. The CDR3 coding sequence is TGTGCCAGCAGCTTGGTAGCGGGTACAACCTACAATGAGCAGTTCTTC. The chain carries TRBV5-4 and TRBJ2-1; 7 nucleotides match TRBD2. V shed 0 bases, J shed 2 bases, and the junction held 5 bases outside the gene matches. The CDR3 runs 16 residues. Germline-derived CDR1 and CDR2 are SGHNT and YYREEE (reference sequence).

V gene TRBV5-1 combines with J gene TRBJ2-5; D gene ambiguous. Trimming removed 5 bases at V and 0 bases at J, with 8 bases between. From germline, CDR1 is SGHRS and CDR2 YFSETQ. This CDR3 contains 13 residues. The CDR3, as DNA: TGCGCCAGCAGAACAGAGTACCAAGAGACCCAGTACTTC. Its translation is CASRTEYQETQYF.

The chain joins TRBV4-3 to TRBJ1-5; D gene uncertain. Per germline, CDR1 LGHNA and CDR2 YSLEER. V lost 4 bases, J lost 0 bases, and 7 bases lay in between. The CDR3 sequence is 14 residues long. CDR3 sequence: CASSLGLSNQPQHF. The CDR3, as DNA: TGCGCCAGCAGCCTGGGCCTTAGCAATCAGCCCCAGCATTTT.

The rearrangement joins TRBV6-1 to TRBJ2-1; D is unclear. The CDR3 is made up of 13 amino acids. The germline CDR1 and CDR2 sequences are MNHNS and SASEGT. V was cut by 2 bases and J by 4 bases, with 6 bases left in between. This chain's CDR3 is CASSELLYNEQFF. In DNA form, the CDR3 reads TGTGCCAGCAGTGAATTACTATACAATGAGCAGTTCTTC.

This clone was picked up a small number of times. The chain couples TRBV28 to TRBJ1-2; D is ambiguous. V gave up 3 bases and J gave up 4 bases, with 12 bases separating them. CDR1 is MDHEN, CDR2 SYDVKM, per germline. The CDR3 extends over 14 amino acids. In nucleotides, the CDR3 is TGTGCCAGCAGTTTGGACCCAGCGGGCTATGGCTACACCTTC. As protein: CASSLDPAGYGYTF.

V usage is TRBV7-9 and J usage is TRBJ2-3; D might be TRBD1 (6 bases). V lost 4 bases, J lost 2 bases, and 10 bases lay in between. The V gene's germline CDR1 is SEHNR and CDR2 FQNEAQ (reference sequence). The CDR3 sequence is 14 residues long. The CDR3 sequence: CASSSQGYTDTQYF. The CDR3 bases are TGTGCCAGCAGCTCGCAGGGGTACACAGATACGCAGTATTTT.

A word on this clone: An end of the junction differs from the germline gene, which may be a read error. This chain joins TRBV7-2 and TRBJ1-6; TRBD1 matches at 8 bases. The CDR3 runs to 15 residues. Germline CDR1 reads SGHTA; CDR2 reads FQGNSA. CDR3 residues: CASSPSRTGFSPLYF. The CDR3 DNA reads TGTGCCAGCAGCCCTTCCCGGACAGGGTTTTCACCCCTCTACTTT.